This entry describes one T cell receptor (beta chain). Its antigen is still unknown. The PCR used 60 Vbeta and 13 Jbeta primers. In the authors' methods: A later analysis tallied 80 million to 100 million unique TCR beta chains, about 12 million of them shared. Clones were read by immunoSEQ multiplex PCR, and TCRdb kept only the in-frame ones, dropping some. For V, J and clone size, that table is used; D and trimming come from the DNA. The table lists about 200,000 clones, about 81% of them singletons. These data come from a study of cytomegalovirus exposure and HLA in healthy donors. Overall study results and limits: In a later analysis, at a false discovery rate of 0.05, approximately 16,000 TCR beta sequences matched HLA alleles. What was likely a sequencing artifact was a cluster of highly shared sequence variants.

V trimming: 4 bases; J trimming: 6 bases; junction bases outside the gene matches: 5. Germline V gene data show CDR1 as SGHRS and CDR2 as YFSETQ. CDR3 size: 13 residues. The V gene is TRBV5-1, the J gene TRBJ2-7; 9 bases map to TRBD1. The source is a man between 18 and 35 years old in good health and CMV-seronegative. The sample comprised PBMCs. The CDR3 DNA is TGCGCCAGCAGCCGGACAGGGGATCTCGAGCAGTACTTC. Translated, it gives CASSRTGDLEQYF. The full variable domain, with the rest looked up from reference TRBV5-1 and TRBJ2-7, is KAGVTQTPRYLIKTRGQQVTLSCSPISGHRSVSWYQQTPGQGLQFLFEYFSETQRNKGNFPGRFSGRQFSNSRSEMNVSTLELGDSALYLCASSRTGDLEQYFGPGTRLTVT.